This T cell receptor beta chain was sequenced during a study of cytomegalovirus exposure and HLA in healthy donors. Points from the study as a whole: Several of the most significant clusters appeared, in a later analysis, to be linked to common viral pathogens.

On this clone: Its specificity is unknown.

60 Vbeta and 13 Jbeta primers were used in PCR. TCRdb keeps only in-frame clones here, not all; method: immunoSEQ multiplex PCR. The table includes 180,000 or so clones, under 90% detected once. The CDR3 runs 12 residues. The germline V gene has CDR1 MNHNS and CDR2 SASEGT. Trimming cost V 6 bases and J 3 bases, with 9 bases left between them. This chain uses TRBV6-1 with TRBJ2-7; D is unresolved. The origin of this receptor is a male donor in good health and CMV-seronegative. Material: PBMCs. The CDR3 nucleotides are TGTGCCAGCAGCGACCGACTCTACGAGCAGTACTTC. It translates to CASSDRLYEQYF.